Below are 16 T cell receptor beta chains sequenced from a single sample in a study of spatial heterogeneity in lung cancer. Noted time point: sample taken at primary tumor resection. Via MiXCR, TCRdb re-called the 5' RACE reads, giving one row per CDR3 protein. There are 20,000 to 30,000 distinct CDR3 sequences in the sample; approximately 4.8% occur only once, and 4% to 6.5% lies in the top ten. Source: PBMCs, taken at surgery. The receptors were gathered from a male donor with early-stage non-small cell lung cancer.

The table lists this clonotype with many counts. CDR3 sequence: CASSQVVGGGQGFADTQYF. The CDR3 bases are TGTGCCAGCAGCCAAGTTGTCGGGGGCGGACAGGGGTTTGCAGATACGCAGTATTTT. This rearrangement joins TRBV3-1 to TRBJ2-3; TRBD1 matches at 9 bases. The germline V gene has CDR1 LGHDT and CDR2 YNNKEL (reference sequence). The CDR3 is made up of 19 amino acids. V was clipped by 1 base and J by 4 bases; unmatched bases: 15.

This chain uses TRBV2 with TRBJ2-7, with 9 bases lining up with TRBD2. The V segment lost 7 bases and the J segment 7 bases; nucleotides outside the gene matches: 17. CDR3 length equals 16 residues. In germline, CDR1 is SNHLY, CDR2 FYNNEI. The CDR3 protein is CASILEEAGGAKEQYF. DNA of the CDR3: TGTGCCAGCATCCTCGAGGAAGCGGGAGGAGCGAAGGAGCAGTACTTC.

This clonotype was detected ten times or more. The chain uses TRBV13 and TRBJ2-5; D is possibly TRBD2 (6 bases). The V end lost 5 bases, the J end lost 5 bases, and 9 bases lay between the germline ends. Germline values: CDR1 PRHDT, CDR2 FYEKMQ (reference sequence). The CDR3 covers 12 residues. In nucleotides, the CDR3 is TGTGCCAGCAGCCAGGGAGGCGAGACCCAGTACTTC. Amino acids: CASSQGGETQYF.

This clonotype was seen ten or more times. The chain combines TRBV7-9 with TRBJ1-1, with D perhaps TRBD1 (5 bases). Germline V gives CDR1 SEHNR, CDR2 FQNEAQ (reference sequence). The CDR3 has 13 amino acids. V lost 6 bases to trimming and J lost 6 bases, with 14 bases between them. The CDR3 reads CASSQQGRPEAFF. The CDR3 coding sequence is TGTGCCAGCAGTCAGCAGGGTCGGCCTGAAGCTTTCTTT.

This clonotype showed up many times. This sequence joins TRBV7-2 and TRBJ2-7; 8 bases fit TRBD2. The CDR3 sequence is 14 residues long. The ends lost 0 bases at V and 7 bases at J; junction bases unmatched: 5. The germline V gene encodes CDR1 SGHTA and CDR2 FQGNSA. CDR3 nucleotides: TGTGCCAGCAGCTTAGCGGGCGGGGGGTCAGAGCAGTACTTC. Translated, it gives CASSLAGGGSEQYF.

In this sample, this clonotype turned up many times. The chain uses TRBV5-1 and TRBJ2-7; D not resolved. The germline V gene encodes CDR1 SGHRS and CDR2 YFSETQ. Trimming shortened V by 3 bases and J by 2 bases, and 6 bases separated the two germline ends. The CDR3 length is 12 residues. For the CDR3, the DNA is TGCGCCAGCAGCTCTTCAGCCTACGAGCAGTACTTC. Its translation is CASSSSAYEQYF. The entire variable domain, with the rest obtained from reference TRBV5-1 and TRBJ2-7, is as follows: KAGVTQTPRYLIKTRGQQVTLSCSPISGHRSVSWYQQTPGQGLQFLFEYFSETQRNKGNFPGRFSGRQFSNSRSEMNVSTLELGDSALYLCASSSSAYEQYFGPGTRLTVT.

This clonotype was seen ten or more times. This chain connects TRBV10-3 to TRBJ2-3; 8 nucleotides align to TRBD2. Germline V gene lookup returns CDR1 ENHRY and CDR2 SYGVKD. The CDR3 consists of 14 residues. The V segment lost 8 bases and the J segment 0 bases; nucleotides outside the gene matches: 4. In nucleotides, the CDR3 is TGTGCCATCCTTAGCGGGGAAAGCACAGATACGCAGTATTTT. The encoded protein is CAILSGESTDTQYF.

In its sample, this clonotype was seen many times. V gene TRBV20-1 combines with J gene TRBJ2-3; 7 nucleotides match TRBD2. Per germline, CDR1 DFQATT and CDR2 SNEGSKA (reference sequence). Unmatched junction bases numbered 14, after V lost 0 bases and J lost 5 bases. The CDR3 totals 17 residues. CDR3 DNA: TGCAGTGCTAGAGATTCGAGGAAGCGGGGCGACCTAGATACGCAGTATTTT. Amino acid sequence: CSARDSRKRGDLDTQYF.

This clonotype was seen repeatedly, ten times or more. This rearrangement joins TRBV3-1 to TRBJ2-2, with 14 positions matching TRBD2. Germline V gene sequence: CDR1 LGHDT, CDR2 YNNKEL (reference sequence). The CDR3 contains 16 residues. Trimming cost V 1 base and J 5 bases; bases outside gene matches: 0. CDR3 residues: CASSQGTSGRTGELFF. The CDR3, as DNA: TGTGCCAGCAGCCAAGGGACTAGCGGGAGGACCGGGGAGCTGTTTTTT.

This clonotype appeared many times. The gene calls are TRBV10-3 and TRBJ2-1, with D possibly TRBD2 on 5 matching bases. The V end lost 10 bases, the J end lost 1 base, and 23 bases lay between the germline ends. The CDR3 has 17 residues. Germline CDR1 is ENHRY and CDR2 is SYGVKD. The CDR3 here is CATLEAANLRSYNEQFF. CDR3 in DNA: TGTGCCACCCTAGAAGCGGCTAATCTGAGGTCCTACAATGAGCAGTTCTTC.

This clonotype was seen ten or more times. The chain carries TRBV4-2 and TRBJ2-5, with 10 bases identical to TRBD2. The CDR3 runs 17 residues. The V segment lost 0 bases and the J segment 7 bases; nucleotides outside the gene matches: 11. The V gene's germline CDR1 is LGHNA and CDR2 YNFKEQ. The CDR3 DNA sequence: TGTGCCAGCAGCCAAGAAGGGGCGAGGAGCGGGAGGGGGACCCAGTACTTC. Residues: CASSQEGARSGRGTQYF.

Comment on this clonotype: At one end the junction does not follow the germline gene, possibly because of a read error. V is TRBV5-1 and J is TRBJ2-1; 9 nucleotides align to TRBD2. The CDR3 runs to 16 residues. Germline-derived CDR1 and CDR2 are SGHRS and YFSETQ. CDR3 amino acids: CASSLAVTSGQNEQFF. The CDR3 DNA reads as TGCGCCAGTAGCTTGGCTGTGACTAGCGGACAAAATGAGCAGTTCTTC.

At least ten counts were recorded for this clonotype. V and J are TRBV7-2 and TRBJ2-3, with a possible D match to TRBD2 (5 bases). The CDR3 covers 15 residues. CDR1 and CDR2 (germline): SGHTA, FQGNSA. Trimming cost V 2 bases and J 2 bases, with 11 bases left between them. The DNA of the CDR3 is TGTGCCAGCAGCTTAATGGGGAGTGACACAGATACGCAGTATTTT. Translated: CASSLMGSDTDTQYF.

This clonotype appeared many times. V usage is TRBV4-3 and J usage is TRBJ1-5; D is possibly TRBD1 (6 bases). Germline V gene sequence: CDR1 LGHNA, CDR2 YSLEER. Trimming pared 0 bases from V and 6 bases from J, leaving 21 bases between. The CDR3 has 18 residues. For the CDR3, the DNA is TGCGCCAGCAGCCAAGAATACCGGGGTTCAGGGGCCGGTCAGCCCCAGCATTTT. It translates to CASSQEYRGSGAGQPQHF.

In this sample, this clonotype turned up many times. The rearrangement uses TRBV7-2 and TRBJ2-4; 14 bases map to TRBD2. With V trimmed by 4 bases and J by 1 base, 6 bases remained unmatched. The CDR3 covers 18 residues. Germline V gene sequence: CDR1 SGHTA, CDR2 FQGNSA. CDR3 DNA sequence: TGTGCCAGCAGCTCCGGACTAGCGGGGGGAGGGGCCAAAAACATTCAGTACTTC. Translation: CASSSGLAGGGAKNIQYF. The full variable domain, in which reference TRBV7-2 and TRBJ2-4 provide the parts outside the CDR3, is GAGVSQSPSNKVTEKGKDVELRCDPISGHTALYWYRQSLGQGLEFLIYFQGNSAPDKSGLPSDRFSAERTGGSVSTLTIQRTQQEDSAVYLCASSSGLAGGGAKNIQYFGAGTRLSVL.

This clonotype occurred many times. The J gene is TRBJ2-1, the V gene TRBV11-2, with 9 bases identical to TRBD2. Germline V gene lookup returns CDR1 SGHAT and CDR2 FQNNGV. Unmatched junction bases numbered 11, after V lost 1 base and J lost 7 bases. The CDR3 is made up of 17 amino acids. The CDR3 bases are TGTGCCAGCAGCTTAGTTCCCCCGGGACTAGCCGGGAATGAGCAGTTCTTC. Protein product: CASSLVPPGLAGNEQFF.